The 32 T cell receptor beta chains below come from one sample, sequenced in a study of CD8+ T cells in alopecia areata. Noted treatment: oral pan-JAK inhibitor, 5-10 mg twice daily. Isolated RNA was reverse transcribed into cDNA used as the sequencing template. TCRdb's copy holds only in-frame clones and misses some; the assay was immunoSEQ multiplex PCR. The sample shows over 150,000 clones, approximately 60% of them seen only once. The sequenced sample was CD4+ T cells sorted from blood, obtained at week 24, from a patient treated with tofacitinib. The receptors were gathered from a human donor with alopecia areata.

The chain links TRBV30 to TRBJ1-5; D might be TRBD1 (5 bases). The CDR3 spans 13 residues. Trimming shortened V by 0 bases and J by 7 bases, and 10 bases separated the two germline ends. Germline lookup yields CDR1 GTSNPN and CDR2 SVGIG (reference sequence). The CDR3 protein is CAWSVQDGQPQHF. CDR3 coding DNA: TGTGCCTGGAGTGTACAGGACGGCCAGCCCCAGCATTTT.

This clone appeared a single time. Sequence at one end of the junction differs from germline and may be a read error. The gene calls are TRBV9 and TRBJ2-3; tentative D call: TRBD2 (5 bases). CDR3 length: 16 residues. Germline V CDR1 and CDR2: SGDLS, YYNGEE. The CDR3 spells CASSVGGRASTHTQYF. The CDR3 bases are TGTGCCAGCAGCGTAGGGGGAAGGGCTAGCACACATACGCAGTATTTT.

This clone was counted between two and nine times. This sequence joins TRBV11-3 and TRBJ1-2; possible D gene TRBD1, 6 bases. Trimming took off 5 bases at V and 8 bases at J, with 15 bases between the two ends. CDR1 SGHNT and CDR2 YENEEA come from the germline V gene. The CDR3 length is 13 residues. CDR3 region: CASSNNRDTGYTF. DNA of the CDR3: TGTGCCAGCAGCAATAACAGGGATACGGGCTACACCTTC.

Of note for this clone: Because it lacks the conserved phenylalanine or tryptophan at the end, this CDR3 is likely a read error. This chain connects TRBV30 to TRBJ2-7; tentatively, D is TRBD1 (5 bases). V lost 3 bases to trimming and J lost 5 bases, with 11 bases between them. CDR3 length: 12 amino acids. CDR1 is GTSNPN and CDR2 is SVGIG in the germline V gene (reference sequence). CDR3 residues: CAWSRQSNEQYL. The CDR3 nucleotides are TGTGCCTGGAGCAGACAGTCGAACGAGCAGTACCTC.

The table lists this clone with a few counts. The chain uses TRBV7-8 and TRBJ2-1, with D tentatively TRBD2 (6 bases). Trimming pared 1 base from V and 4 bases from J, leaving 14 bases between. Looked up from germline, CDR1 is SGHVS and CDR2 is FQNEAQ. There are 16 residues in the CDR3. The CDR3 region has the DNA TGTGCCAGCAGCTTAGTTCGGGGGACGGGGTACAATGAGCAGTTCTTC. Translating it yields CASSLVRGTGYNEQFF.

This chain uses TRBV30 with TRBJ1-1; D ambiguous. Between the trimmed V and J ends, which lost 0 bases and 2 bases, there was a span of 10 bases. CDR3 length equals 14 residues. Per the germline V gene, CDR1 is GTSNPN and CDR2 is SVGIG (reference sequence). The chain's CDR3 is CAWSVLQLNTEAFF. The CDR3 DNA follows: TGTGCCTGGAGTGTATTACAGCTAAACACTGAAGCTTTCTTT.

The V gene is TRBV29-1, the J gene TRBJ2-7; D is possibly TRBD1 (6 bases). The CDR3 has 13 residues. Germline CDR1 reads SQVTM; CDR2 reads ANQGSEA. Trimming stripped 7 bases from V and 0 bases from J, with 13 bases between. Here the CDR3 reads CSAKQGNSYEQYF. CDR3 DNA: TGCAGCGCAAAACAGGGTAACTCCTACGAGCAGTACTTC.

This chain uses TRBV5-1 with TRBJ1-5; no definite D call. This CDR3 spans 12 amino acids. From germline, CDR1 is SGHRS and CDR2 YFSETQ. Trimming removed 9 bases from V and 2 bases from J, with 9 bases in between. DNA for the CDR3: TGCGCCATGAGATCGGGCAATCAGCCCCAGCATTTT. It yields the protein CAMRSGNQPQHF.

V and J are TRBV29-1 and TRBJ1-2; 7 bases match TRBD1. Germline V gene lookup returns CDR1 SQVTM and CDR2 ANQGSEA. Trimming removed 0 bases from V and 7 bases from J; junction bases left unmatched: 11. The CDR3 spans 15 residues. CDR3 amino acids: CSVEDRPTGSAGYTF. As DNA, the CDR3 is TGCAGCGTTGAAGATCGGCCGACAGGGTCGGCTGGCTACACCTTC.

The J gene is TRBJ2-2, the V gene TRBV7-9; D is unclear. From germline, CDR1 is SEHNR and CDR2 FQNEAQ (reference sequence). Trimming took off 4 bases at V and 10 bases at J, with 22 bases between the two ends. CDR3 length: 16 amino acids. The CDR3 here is CASSSLFSKLDEELFF. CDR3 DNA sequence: TGTGCCAGCAGCTCTCTTTTCAGCAAACTGGACGAGGAGCTGTTTTTT. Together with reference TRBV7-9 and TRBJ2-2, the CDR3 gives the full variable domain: DTGVSQNPRHKITKRGQNVTFRCDPISEHNRLYWYRQTLGQGPEFLTYFQNEAQLEKSRLLSDRFSAERPKGSFSTLEIQRTEQGDSAMYLCASSSLFSKLDEELFFGEGSRLTVL.

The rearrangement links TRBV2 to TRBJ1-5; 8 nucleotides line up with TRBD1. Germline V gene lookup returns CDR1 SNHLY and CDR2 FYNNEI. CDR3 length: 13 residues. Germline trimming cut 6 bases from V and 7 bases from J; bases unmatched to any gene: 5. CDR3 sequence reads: CASRATGGQPQHF. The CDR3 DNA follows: TGTGCCAGCAGAGCAACAGGGGGACAGCCCCAGCATTTT.

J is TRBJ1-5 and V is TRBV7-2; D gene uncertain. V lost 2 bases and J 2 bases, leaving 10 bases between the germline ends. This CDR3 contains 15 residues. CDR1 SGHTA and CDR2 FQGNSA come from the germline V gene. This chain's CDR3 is CASSLSLAGNQPQHF. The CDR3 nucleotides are TGTGCCAGCAGCTTATCTCTGGCGGGCAATCAGCCCCAGCATTTT.

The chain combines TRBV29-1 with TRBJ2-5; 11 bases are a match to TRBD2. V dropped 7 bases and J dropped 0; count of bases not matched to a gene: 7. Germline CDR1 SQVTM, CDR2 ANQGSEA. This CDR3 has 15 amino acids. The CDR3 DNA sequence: TGCAGCGCCGACACTAGCGGGGGATACCAAGAGACCCAGTACTTC. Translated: CSADTSGGYQETQYF.

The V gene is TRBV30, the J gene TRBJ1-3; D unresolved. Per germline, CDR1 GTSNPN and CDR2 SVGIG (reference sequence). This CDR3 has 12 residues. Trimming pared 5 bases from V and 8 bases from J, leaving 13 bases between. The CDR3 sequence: CAWSTSGDTIYF. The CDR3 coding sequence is TGTGCCTGGTCGACCTCGGGAGACACCATATATTTT.

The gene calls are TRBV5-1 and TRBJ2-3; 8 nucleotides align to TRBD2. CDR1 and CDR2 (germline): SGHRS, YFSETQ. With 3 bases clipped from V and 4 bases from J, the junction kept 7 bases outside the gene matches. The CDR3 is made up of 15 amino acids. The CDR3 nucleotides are TGCGCCAGCAGCTCCATAGCGGGGTCGCCAGATACGCAGTATTTT. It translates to CASSSIAGSPDTQYF.

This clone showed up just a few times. CDR3 amino acids: CASSPGIEQYF. CDR3 coding DNA: TGTGCCAGCAGCCCCGGAATCGAGCAGTACTTC. The chain is built from TRBV7-9 and TRBJ2-7; unclear D gene. Trimming cost V 5 bases and J 6 bases, with 8 bases left between them. The CDR3 loop spans 11 amino acids. The germline V gene encodes CDR1 SEHNR and CDR2 FQNEAQ (reference sequence).

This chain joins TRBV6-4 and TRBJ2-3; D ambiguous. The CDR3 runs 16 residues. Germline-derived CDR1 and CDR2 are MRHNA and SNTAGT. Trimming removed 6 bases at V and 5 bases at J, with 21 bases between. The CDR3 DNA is TGTGCCAGCAGCCCATCCGTTGGTGGTCGTAGAGATACGCAGTATTTT. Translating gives CASSPSVGGRRDTQYF.

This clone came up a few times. DNA for the CDR3: TGTGCCACCAGCAGAGACCCAGCTCAAGAGACCCAGTACTTC. It specifies CATSRDPAQETQYF. The rearrangement uses TRBV15 and TRBJ2-5, with D uncertain. Germline CDR1 is LNHNV and CDR2 is YYDKDF (reference sequence). The CDR3 consists of 14 residues. Deletions cut 0 bases from V and 2 bases from J, with 7 bases between.

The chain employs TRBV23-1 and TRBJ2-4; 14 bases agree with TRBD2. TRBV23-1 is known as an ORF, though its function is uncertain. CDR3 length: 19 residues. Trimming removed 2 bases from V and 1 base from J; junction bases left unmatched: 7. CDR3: CASSQGGLAGAVAKNIQYF. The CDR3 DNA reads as TGCGCCAGCAGTCAAGGGGGACTAGCGGGGGCCGTGGCCAAAAACATTCAGTACTTC.

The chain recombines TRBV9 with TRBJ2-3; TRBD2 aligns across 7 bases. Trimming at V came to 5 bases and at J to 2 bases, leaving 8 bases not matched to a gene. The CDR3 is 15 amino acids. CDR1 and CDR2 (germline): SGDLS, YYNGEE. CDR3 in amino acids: CASSKQGGNTDTQYF. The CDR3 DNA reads TGTGCCAGCAGTAAGCAGGGAGGGAACACAGATACGCAGTATTTT.

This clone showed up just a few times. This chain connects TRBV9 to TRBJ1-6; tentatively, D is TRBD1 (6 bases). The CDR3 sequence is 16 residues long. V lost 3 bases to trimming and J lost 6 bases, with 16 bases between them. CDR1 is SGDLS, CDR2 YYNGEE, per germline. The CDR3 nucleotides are TGTGCCAGCAGCGCCGGGGGTTCGACAGGTAATTCACCCCTCCACTTT. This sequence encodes CASSAGGSTGNSPLHF.

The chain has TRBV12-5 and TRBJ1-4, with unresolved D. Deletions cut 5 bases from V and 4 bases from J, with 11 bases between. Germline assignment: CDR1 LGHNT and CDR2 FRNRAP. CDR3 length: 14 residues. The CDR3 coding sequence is TGTGCTAGTGGTCCCACGGGAGTTAATGAAAAACTGTTTTTT. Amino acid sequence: CASGPTGVNEKLFF.

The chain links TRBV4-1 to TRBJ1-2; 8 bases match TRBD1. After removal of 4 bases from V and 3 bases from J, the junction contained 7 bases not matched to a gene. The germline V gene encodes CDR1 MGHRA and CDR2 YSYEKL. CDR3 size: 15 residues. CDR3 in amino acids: CASSLVTGGDYGYTF. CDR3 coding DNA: TGCGCCAGCAGCCTCGTTACAGGGGGAGACTATGGCTACACCTTC.

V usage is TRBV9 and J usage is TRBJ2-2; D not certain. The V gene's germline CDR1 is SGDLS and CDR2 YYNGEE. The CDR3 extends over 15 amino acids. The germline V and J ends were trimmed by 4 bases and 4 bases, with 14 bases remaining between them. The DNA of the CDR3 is TGTGCCAGCAGCTCCTGGTTGGGCGGCACCGGGGAGCTGTTTTTT. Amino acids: CASSSWLGGTGELFF.

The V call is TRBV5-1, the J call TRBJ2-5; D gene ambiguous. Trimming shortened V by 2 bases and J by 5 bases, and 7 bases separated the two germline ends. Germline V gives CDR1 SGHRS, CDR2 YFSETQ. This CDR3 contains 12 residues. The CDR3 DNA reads TGCGCCAGCAGCTTTAGTAGTGAGACCCAGTACTTC. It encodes CASSFSSETQYF.

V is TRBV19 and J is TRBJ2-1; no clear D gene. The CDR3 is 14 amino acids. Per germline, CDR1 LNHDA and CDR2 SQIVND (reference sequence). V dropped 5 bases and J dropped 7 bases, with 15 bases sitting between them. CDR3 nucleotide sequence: TGTGCCAGTAGTTCTGGCGCCTACACTAATGAGCAGTTCTTC. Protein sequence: CASSSGAYTNEQFF.

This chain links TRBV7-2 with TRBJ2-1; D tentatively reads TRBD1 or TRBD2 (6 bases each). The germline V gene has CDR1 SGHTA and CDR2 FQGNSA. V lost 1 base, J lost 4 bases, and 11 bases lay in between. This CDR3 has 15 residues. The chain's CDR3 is CASSLDGGLYNEQFF. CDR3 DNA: TGTGCCAGCAGCTTAGACGGGGGCCTTTACAATGAGCAGTTCTTC. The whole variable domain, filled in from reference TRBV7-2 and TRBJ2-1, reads GAGVSQSPSNKVTEKGKDVELRCDPISGHTALYWYRQSLGQGLEFLIYFQGNSAPDKSGLPSDRFSAERTGGSVSTLTIQRTQQEDSAVYLCASSLDGGLYNEQFFGPGTRLTVL.

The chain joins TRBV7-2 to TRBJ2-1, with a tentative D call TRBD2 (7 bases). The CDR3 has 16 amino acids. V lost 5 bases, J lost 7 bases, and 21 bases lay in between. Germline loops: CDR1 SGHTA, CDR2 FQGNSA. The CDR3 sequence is CASSQAGGGPGNEQFF. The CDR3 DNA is TGTGCCAGCAGCCAAGCTGGGGGGGGGCCCGGAAATGAGCAGTTCTTC.

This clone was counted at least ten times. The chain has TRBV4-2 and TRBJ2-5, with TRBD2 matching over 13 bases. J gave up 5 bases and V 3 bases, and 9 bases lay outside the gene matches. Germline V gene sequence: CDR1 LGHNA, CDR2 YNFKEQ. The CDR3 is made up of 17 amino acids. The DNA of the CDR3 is TGTGCCAGCAGCCATTCCGGACTAGCGGGGGCCGGGGAGACCCAGTACTTC. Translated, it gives CASSHSGLAGAGETQYF.

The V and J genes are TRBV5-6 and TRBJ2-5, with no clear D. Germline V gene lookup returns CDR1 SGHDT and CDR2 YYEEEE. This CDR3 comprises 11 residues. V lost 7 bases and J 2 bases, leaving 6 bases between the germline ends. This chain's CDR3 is CASGQQETQYF. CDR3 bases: TGTGCCAGCGGCCAACAAGAGACCCAGTACTTC.

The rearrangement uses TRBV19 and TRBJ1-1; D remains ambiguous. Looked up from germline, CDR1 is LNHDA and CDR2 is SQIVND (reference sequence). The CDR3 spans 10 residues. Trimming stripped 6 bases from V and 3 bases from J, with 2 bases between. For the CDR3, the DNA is TGTGCCAGTAGGCACACTGAAGCTTTCTTT. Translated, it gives CASRHTEAFF.

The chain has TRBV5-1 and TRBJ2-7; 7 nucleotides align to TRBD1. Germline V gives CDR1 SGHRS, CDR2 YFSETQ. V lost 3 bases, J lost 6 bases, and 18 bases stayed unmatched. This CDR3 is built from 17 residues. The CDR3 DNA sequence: TGCGCCAGCAGCTCCTCCCGGGTGGGCAGGGGGATCCTCGAGCAGTACTTC. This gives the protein CASSSSRVGRGILEQYF.